Below, 10 T cell receptor beta chains from the same sample are listed, as sequenced in a study of T cells after yellow fever vaccination. TCRdb reanalysed the 5' RACE reads using MiXCR and keeps one entry per CDR3 protein. The table lists 150,000 to 200,000 distinct CDR3 sequences, more than 5.5% of them singletons. The sample in question was CD4+ T cells sorted from PBMCs, obtained less than 6 days after the first yellow fever vaccination. These receptors all stem from a man aged 18 to 30 who received the YFV17D yellow fever vaccine.

This clonotype was seen at least ten times. The chain couples TRBV6-5 to TRBJ1-4; maybe TRBD1 (5 bases). There are 14 residues in the CDR3. Germline CDR1 is MNHEY and CDR2 is SVGAGI. The V and J ends lost 6 bases and 8 bases respectively, with 16 bases between them. As DNA, the CDR3 is TGTGCCAGCAGGACCCCCGGACAAAGCGAAAAACTGTTTTTT. Protein sequence: CASRTPGQSEKLFF.

This clonotype was observed at least ten times. The chain combines TRBV6-1 with TRBJ2-5; 10 bases agree with TRBD2. V lost 4 bases to trimming and J lost 3 bases; unmatched junction nucleotides: 2. Germline V gives CDR1 MNHNS, CDR2 SASEGT. The length of the CDR3 is 14 residues. The CDR3 DNA reads TGTGCCAGCAGTGTTGGACTAGCGGAAGAGACCCAGTACTTC. This gives the protein CASSVGLAEETQYF.

This chain connects TRBV5-4 to TRBJ2-5; possible D gene TRBD2, 6 bases. Germline CDR1 reads SGHNT; CDR2 reads YYREEE (reference sequence). The CDR3 is 17 residues long. Trimming removed 7 bases at V and 5 bases at J, with 27 bases between. The CDR3, as DNA: TGTGCCAGCTCAAAGGGAACACGGAAAGGTGGAGGGGAGACCCAGTACTTC. Encoded protein: CASSKGTRKGGGETQYF.

This clonotype was picked up a small number of times. V and J are TRBV9 and TRBJ1-4; D ambiguous. Germline V gene sequence: CDR1 SGDLS, CDR2 YYNGEE. The CDR3 consists of 18 residues. Deletions cut 0 bases from V and 4 bases from J, with 19 bases between. This chain's CDR3 is CASSVGHGGITDNEKLFF. The CDR3 region has the DNA TGTGCCAGCAGCGTAGGCCACGGAGGAATTACAGATAATGAAAAACTGTTTTTT.

Ten or more counts support this clonotype. This chain connects TRBV11-2 to TRBJ1-2; TRBD1 aligns across 7 bases. CDR1 is SGHAT, CDR2 FQNNGV, per germline. Trimming cost V 3 bases and J 4 bases; bases outside gene matches: 8. The CDR3 runs 15 residues. Here the CDR3 DNA reads TGTGCCAGCAGCTTTAACAGGGGAGTCTCCTATGGCTACACCTTC. This sequence encodes CASSFNRGVSYGYTF.

As for this clonotype: A much larger clone differs by one base, so this may be a read error. The gene calls are TRBV2 and TRBJ1-1; D perhaps matches TRBD1 (5 bases). Germline V gene data show CDR1 as SNHLY and CDR2 as FYNNEI. The CDR3 loop spans 13 amino acids. This chain's CDR3 is CDSPTGMNTEAFF. CDR3 nucleotides: TGTGACAGCCCAACAGGCATGAACACTGAAGCTTTCTTT.

This chain joins TRBV11-2 and TRBJ1-2; D is undetermined. V gave up 1 base and J gave up 7 bases, with 13 bases separating them. CDR3 length: 14 amino acids. Looked up from germline, CDR1 is SGHAT and CDR2 is FQNNGV. The CDR3 spells CASSLAPAVGGYTF. The CDR3, as DNA: TGTGCCAGCAGCTTAGCCCCAGCAGTAGGTGGCTACACCTTC. The variable domain in full, with the rest retrieved from reference TRBV11-2 and TRBJ1-2, is EAGVAQSPRYKIIEKRQSVAFWCNPISGHATLYWYQQILGQGPKLLIQFQNNGVVDDSQLPKDRFSAERLKGVDSTLKIQPAKLEDSAVYLCASSLAPAVGGYTFGSGTRLTVV.

This clonotype was counted ten times or more. The chain combines TRBV2 with TRBJ2-5; 16 bases fit TRBD2. The CDR3 is made up of 16 amino acids. Looked up from germline, CDR1 is SNHLY and CDR2 is FYNNEI. The J segment lost 5 bases and the V segment lost 10 bases, leaving 10 bases of the junction unmatched. CDR3 DNA sequence: TGTGCCACCCGCCCGGGACTAGCGGGGGGGCGTGAGACCCAGTACTTC. Residues: CATRPGLAGGRETQYF.

This clonotype was seen more than once but under ten times. The rearrangement uses TRBV7-3 and TRBJ2-3; D gene ambiguous. Germline CDR1 is SGHTA and CDR2 is FQGTGA. The CDR3 sequence is 14 residues long. V was shortened by 2 bases and J by 0 bases, with 6 bases between the two germline ends. The CDR3 bases are TGTGCCAGCAGCTTATCGCGGAGCACAGATACGCAGTATTTT. It codes for CASSLSRSTDTQYF.

This chain connects TRBV7-2 to TRBJ1-5; no firm D call. In germline, CDR1 is SGHTA, CDR2 FQGNSA. The V end lost 2 bases, the J end lost 7 bases, and 15 bases lay between the germline ends. The CDR3 extends over 15 amino acids. The DNA of the CDR3 is TGTGCCAGCAGCTTACCGGGCGGGCTGAGACAGCCCCAGCATTTT. Its protein is CASSLPGGLRQPQHF.